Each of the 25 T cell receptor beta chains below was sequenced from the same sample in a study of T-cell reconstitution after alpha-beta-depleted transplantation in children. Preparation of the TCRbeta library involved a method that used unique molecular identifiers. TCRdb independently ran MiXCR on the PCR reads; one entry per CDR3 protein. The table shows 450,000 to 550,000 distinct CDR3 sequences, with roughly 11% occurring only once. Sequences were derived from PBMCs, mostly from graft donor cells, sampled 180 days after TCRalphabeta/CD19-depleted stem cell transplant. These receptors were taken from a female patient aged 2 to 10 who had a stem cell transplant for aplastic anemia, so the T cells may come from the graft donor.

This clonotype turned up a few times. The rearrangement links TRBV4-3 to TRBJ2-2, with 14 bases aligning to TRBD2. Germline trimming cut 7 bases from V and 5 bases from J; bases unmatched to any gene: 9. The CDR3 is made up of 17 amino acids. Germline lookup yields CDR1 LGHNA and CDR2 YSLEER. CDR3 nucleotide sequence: TGCGCCAGCAAAGGACTAGCGGGAGGTCCCTCGACCGGGGAGCTGTTTTTT. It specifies CASKGLAGGPSTGELFF.

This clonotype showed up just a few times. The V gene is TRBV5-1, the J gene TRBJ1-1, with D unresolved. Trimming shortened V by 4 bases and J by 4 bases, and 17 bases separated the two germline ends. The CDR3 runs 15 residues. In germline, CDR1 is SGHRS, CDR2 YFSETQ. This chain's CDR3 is CASSREGQPSTEAFF. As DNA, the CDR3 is TGCGCCAGCAGCCGGGAAGGGCAGCCTAGCACTGAAGCTTTCTTT.

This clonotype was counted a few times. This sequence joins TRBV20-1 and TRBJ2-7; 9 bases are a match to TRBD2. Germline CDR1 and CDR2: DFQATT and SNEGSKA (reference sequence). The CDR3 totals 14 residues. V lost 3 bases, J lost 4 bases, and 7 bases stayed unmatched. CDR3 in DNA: TGCAGTGCTAGTTCCAGCGGGAGGCAGTACGAGCAGTACTTC. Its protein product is CSASSSGRQYEQYF.

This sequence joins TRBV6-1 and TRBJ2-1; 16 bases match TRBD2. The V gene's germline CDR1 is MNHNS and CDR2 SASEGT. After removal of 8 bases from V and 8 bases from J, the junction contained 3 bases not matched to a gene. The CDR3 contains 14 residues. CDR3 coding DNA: TGTGCCAGCCGGGGACTAGCGGGAGGGCATGAGCAGTTCTTC. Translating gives CASRGLAGGHEQFF.

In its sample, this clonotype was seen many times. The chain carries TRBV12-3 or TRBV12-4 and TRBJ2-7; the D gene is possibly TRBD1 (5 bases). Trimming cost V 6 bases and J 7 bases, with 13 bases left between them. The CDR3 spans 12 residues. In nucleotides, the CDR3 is TGTGCCAGCAGCTTAAGGGGTCGGGAGCAGTACTTC. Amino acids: CASSLRGREQYF.

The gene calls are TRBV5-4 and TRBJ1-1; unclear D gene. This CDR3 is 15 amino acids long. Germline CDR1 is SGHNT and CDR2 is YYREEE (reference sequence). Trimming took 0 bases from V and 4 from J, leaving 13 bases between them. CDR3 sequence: CASSLGQTYGTEAFF. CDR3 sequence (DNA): TGTGCCAGCAGCTTGGGGCAGACGTACGGCACTGAAGCTTTCTTT.

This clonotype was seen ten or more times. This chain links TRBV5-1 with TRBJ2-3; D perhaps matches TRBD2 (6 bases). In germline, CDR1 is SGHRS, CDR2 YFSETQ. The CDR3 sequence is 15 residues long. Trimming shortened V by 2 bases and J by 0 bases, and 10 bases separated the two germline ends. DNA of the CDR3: TGCGCCAGCAGCTTTGGCGGGGCTAGCACAGATACGCAGTATTTT. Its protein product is CASSFGGASTDTQYF.

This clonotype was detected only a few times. CDR3 sequence: CASSLSGRGFDEQFF. As DNA, the CDR3 is TGTGCCAGCAGCCTTAGCGGGAGAGGCTTCGATGAGCAGTTCTTC. The rearrangement joins TRBV11-2 to TRBJ2-1; 9 nucleotides line up with TRBD2. V shed 5 bases, J shed 8 bases, and the junction held 10 bases outside the gene matches. This CDR3 region has 15 residues. Per the germline V gene, CDR1 is SGHAT and CDR2 is FQNNGV.

CDR3 in amino acids: CASREGRNEQYF. In DNA form, the CDR3 reads TGCGCCAGCAGGGAGGGACGGAACGAGCAGTACTTC. The chain links TRBV5-1 to TRBJ2-7; a possible D gene is TRBD2 (6 bases). V was trimmed by 5 bases and J by 5 bases, leaving 11 bases between them. The CDR3 is made up of 12 amino acids. Germline CDR1 and CDR2: SGHRS and YFSETQ. The entire variable domain, with the rest obtained from reference TRBV5-1 and TRBJ2-7, is as follows: KAGVTQTPRYLIKTRGQQVTLSCSPISGHRSVSWYQQTPGQGLQFLFEYFSETQRNKGNFPGRFSGRQFSNSRSEMNVSTLELGDSALYLCASREGRNEQYFGPGTRLTVT.

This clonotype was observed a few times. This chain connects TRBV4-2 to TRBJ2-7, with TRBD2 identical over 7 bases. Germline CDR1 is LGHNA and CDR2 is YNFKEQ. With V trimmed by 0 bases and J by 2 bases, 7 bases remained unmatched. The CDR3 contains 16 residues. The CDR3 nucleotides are TGTGCCAGCAGCCAAGAAGGGAAGCGGGAACCCTACGAGCAGTACTTC. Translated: CASSQEGKREPYEQYF.

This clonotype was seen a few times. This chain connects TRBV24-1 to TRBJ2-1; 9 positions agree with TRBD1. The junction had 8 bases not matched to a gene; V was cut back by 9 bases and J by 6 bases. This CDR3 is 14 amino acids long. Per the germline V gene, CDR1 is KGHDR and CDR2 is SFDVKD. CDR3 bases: TGTGCCACCGGCAGGAGGGACAGGGTCAATGAGCAGTTCTTC. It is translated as CATGRRDRVNEQFF.

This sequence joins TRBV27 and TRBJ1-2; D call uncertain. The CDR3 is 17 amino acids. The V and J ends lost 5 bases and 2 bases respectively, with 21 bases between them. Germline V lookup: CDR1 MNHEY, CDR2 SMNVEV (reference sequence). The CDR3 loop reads CASSPSPGFSTNYGYTF. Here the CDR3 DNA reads TGTGCCAGCAGTCCATCGCCGGGATTCTCCACAAACTATGGCTACACCTTC.

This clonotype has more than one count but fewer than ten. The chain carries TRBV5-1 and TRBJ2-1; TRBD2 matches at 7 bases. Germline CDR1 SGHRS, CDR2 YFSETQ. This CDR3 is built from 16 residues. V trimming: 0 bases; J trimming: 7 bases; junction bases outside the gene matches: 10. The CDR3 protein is CASSLEETSWGNEQFF. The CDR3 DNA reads TGCGCCAGCAGCTTGGAGGAGACTAGCTGGGGGAATGAGCAGTTCTTC. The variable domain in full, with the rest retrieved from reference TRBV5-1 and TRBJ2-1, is KAGVTQTPRYLIKTRGQQVTLSCSPISGHRSVSWYQQTPGQGLQFLFEYFSETQRNKGNFPGRFSGRQFSNSRSEMNVSTLELGDSALYLCASSLEETSWGNEQFFGPGTRLTVL.

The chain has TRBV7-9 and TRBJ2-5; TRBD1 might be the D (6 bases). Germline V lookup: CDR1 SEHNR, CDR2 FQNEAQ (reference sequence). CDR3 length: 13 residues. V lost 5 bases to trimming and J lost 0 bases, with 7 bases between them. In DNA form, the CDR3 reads TGTGCCAGCAGCCGGACAGACCAAGAGACCCAGTACTTC. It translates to CASSRTDQETQYF.

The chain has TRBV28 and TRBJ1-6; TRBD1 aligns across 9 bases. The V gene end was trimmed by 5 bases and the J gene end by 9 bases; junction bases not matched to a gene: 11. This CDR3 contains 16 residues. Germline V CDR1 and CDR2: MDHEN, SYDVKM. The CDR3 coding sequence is TGTGCCAGCAGTCCGGACAGGGGCCAACCAAGTTCACCCCTCCACTTT. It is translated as CASSPDRGQPSSPLHF. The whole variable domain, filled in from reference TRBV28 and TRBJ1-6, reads DVKVTQSSRYLVKRTGEKVFLECVQDMDHENMFWYRQDPGLGLRLIYFSYDVKMKEKGDIPEGYSVSREKKERFSLILESASTNQTSMYLCASSPDRGQPSSPLHFGNGTRLTVT.

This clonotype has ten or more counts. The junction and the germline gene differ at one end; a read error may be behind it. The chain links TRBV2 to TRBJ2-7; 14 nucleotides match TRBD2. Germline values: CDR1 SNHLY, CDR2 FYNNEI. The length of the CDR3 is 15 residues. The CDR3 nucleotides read TGTGCCAGCAGCGAAGGGACTAGCGGGAGCTACGAGCAGTACTTC. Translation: CASSEGTSGSYEQYF.

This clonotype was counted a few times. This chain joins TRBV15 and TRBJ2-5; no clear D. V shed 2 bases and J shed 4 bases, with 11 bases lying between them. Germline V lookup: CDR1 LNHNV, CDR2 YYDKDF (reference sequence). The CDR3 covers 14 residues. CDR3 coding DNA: TGTGCCACCAGCAGATCGTTAAAAGGAGAGACCCAGTACTTC. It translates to CATSRSLKGETQYF.

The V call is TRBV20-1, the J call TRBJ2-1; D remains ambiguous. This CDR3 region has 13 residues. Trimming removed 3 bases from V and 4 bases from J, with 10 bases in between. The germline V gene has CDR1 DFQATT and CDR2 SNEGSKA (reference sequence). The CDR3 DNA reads TGCAGTGCTAGGGCTTTCCCTTACAATGAGCAGTTCTTC. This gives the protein CSARAFPYNEQFF.

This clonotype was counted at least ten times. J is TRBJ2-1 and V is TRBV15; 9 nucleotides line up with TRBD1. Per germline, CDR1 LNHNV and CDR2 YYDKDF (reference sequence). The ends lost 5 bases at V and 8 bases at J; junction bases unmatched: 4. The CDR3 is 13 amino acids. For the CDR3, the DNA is TGTGCCACCAGCCCGGGACAGGGTGATGAGCAGTTCTTC. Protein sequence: CATSPGQGDEQFF.

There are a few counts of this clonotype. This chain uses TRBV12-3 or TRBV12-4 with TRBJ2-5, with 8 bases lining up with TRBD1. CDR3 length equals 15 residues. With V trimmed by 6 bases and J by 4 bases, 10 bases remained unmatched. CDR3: CASRSTGVSSETQYF. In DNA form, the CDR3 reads TGTGCCAGCAGATCGACAGGGGTCTCTTCAGAGACCCAGTACTTC.

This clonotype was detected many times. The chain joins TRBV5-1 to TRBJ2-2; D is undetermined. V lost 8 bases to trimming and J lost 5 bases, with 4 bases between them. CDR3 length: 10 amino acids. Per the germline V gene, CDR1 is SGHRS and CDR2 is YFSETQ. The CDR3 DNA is TGCGCCAGACAGACCGGGGAGCTGTTTTTT. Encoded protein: CARQTGELFF.

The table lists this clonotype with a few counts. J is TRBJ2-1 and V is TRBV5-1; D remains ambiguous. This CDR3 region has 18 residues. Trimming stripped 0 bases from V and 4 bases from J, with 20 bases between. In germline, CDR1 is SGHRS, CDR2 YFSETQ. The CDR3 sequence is CASSLGTAVYLGYNEQFF. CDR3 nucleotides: TGCGCCAGCAGCTTGGGGACCGCGGTATACTTGGGATACAATGAGCAGTTCTTC.

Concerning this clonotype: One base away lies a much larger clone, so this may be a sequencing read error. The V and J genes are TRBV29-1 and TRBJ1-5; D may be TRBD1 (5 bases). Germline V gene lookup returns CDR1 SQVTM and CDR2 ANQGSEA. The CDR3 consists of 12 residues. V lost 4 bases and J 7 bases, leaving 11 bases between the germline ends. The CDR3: CSVGDPKQPQHF. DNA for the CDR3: TGCAGCGTTGGGGACCCCAAACAGCCCCAGCATTTT.

The CDR3 loop is CSVAAGPNYGYTF. CDR3 DNA: TGCAGCGTTGCGGCAGGGCCTAACTATGGCTACACCTTC. The chain combines TRBV29-1 with TRBJ1-2, with D perhaps matching TRBD1 (5 bases). The CDR3 loop spans 13 amino acids. The germline V and J ends were trimmed by 4 bases and 0 bases, with 9 bases remaining between them. CDR1 SQVTM and CDR2 ANQGSEA come from the germline V gene.

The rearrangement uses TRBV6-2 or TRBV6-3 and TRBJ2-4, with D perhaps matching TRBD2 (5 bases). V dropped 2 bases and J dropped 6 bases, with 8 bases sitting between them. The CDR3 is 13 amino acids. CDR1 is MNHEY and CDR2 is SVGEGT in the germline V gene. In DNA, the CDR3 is TGTGCCAGCAGTTACGAGCGGTTAAACATTCAGTACTTC. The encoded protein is CASSYERLNIQYF.